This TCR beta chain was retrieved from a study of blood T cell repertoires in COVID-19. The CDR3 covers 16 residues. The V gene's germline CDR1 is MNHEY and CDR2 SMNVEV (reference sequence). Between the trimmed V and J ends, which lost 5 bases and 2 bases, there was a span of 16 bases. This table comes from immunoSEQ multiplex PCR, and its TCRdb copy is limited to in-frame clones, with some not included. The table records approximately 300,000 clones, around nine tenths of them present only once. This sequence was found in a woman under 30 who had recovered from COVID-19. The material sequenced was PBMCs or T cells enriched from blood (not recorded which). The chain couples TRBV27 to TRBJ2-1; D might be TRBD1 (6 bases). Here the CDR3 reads CASSEYRVTTYNEQFF. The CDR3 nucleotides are TGTGCCAGCAGTGAATACAGGGTAACAACCTACAATGAGCAGTTCTTC.